This T cell receptor beta chain stems from a study of blood T cell repertoires in COVID-19 (dated by TCRdb to the early 2020s). Regarding the research as a whole: The collaborator samples originated in the United States, Italy and Spain and spanned the acute and convalescent phases of COVID-19. The prospective study material was composed of cDNA or gDNA derived from T cells, B-cell-depleted T cells, or PBMCs. Deeply sampled blood TCRbeta repertoires from subjects exposed to, actively infected with, or recovered from COVID-19 were included in the dataset. The repertoires were made available in a free public database intended to serve as a resource for research on the immune response to SARS-CoV-2. Samples were obtained from the ongoing ImmuneRACE study (first 160 participants) and from 1,200 or so subjects provided by 6 global collaborators. A de-identified subject ID, COVID-19 status, age in years and sex were almost always included in the sample metadata. Where available, HLA class I and class II types were taken from metadata supplied by the sample provider and were not determined by assay-based typing. Results and caveats for the whole study, not just this receptor: How much clinical and demographic metadata was included differed by source and by participant, and the metadata was provided uncurated.

From the germline V gene (reference sequence), CDR1 is MNHEY and CDR2 is SMNVEV. The CDR3 measures 13 amino acids from cysteine to phenylalanine. Of all the DNA, just the CDR3 is kept, 39 bases in frame from base 1. Trimming at the junction amounts to 5 bases on V and 6 bases on J, and the germline ends lie 12 bases apart. The immunoSEQ Assay, a bias-controlled multiplex PCR, was used to amplify TCRbeta CDR3 regions from genomic DNA. The source study handled its data this way. The number of nucleated cells in each sample was estimated from the amplification of reference gene primers within the assay. To quantify the absolute abundance of each unique TCRbeta CDR3 rearrangement, sequence reads were collapsed and filtered. Productive Simpson clonality was computed per sample as the square root of Simpson's diversity index over productive rearrangements. TCRdb retrieved this table from immuneACCESS and kept in-frame rearrangements only. Not all clones are present; in checked studies, unresolved V genes account for under half, and no reason is known for the remainder. V, J and clone size are taken as reported in that table, and D and trimming were inferred from the DNA itself. The sample table holds more than 95,000 clones, of which around 74% were seen once. Less than 6.5% of the sample rests with the top ten.

Concerning this clone: Its binding antigen is unknown. Base qualities are missing; no much larger clone stands one base away.

Each collaborating institution followed its own protocols to collect whole blood in K2EDTA tubes. For TCRbeta analysis, collaborators shipped samples in one of three forms: frozen whole blood, isolated PBMCs, or DNA extracted from either of those sample types. The receptor was isolated from a man between 60 and 70 years old with acute or convalescent COVID-19. The sequencing sample was made of peripheral blood. The rearrangement joined TRBV27 to TRBJ2-3; a weak D assignment points to TRBD2 (6 bases agree). In nucleotide form, the sequence is TGTGCCAGCAGTACCAAGCGGGCCGATACGCAGTATTTT. Its product reads: CASSTKRADTQYF.